This TCR beta chain was captured in a study of T cell repertoires in cytomegalovirus infection. Study as a whole: Researchers turned to recently identified HLA-C-restricted CMV epitopes as well as well-studied HLA-B-restricted ones. Indications came from public TCR beta signatures; they pointed to CMV infection and to a matching HLA type. Points from the study as a whole: Cumulated frequencies of public TCR beta families served to identify carriers of CMV plus the relevant HLA. It was HLA-C-restricted CMV-specific TCR beta clonotypes that dominated the response ex vivo.

TCRdb ran MiXCR on the reads and lists one entry per CDR3 protein. The table lists a few hundred thousand distinct CDR3 sequences, under 45% of them singletons. Trimming cost V 6 bases and J 5 bases, with 13 bases left between them. This CDR3 contains 13 residues. A remark on this clonotype: Its antigen is unknown.

The receptor was derived from a human donor in good health (CMV status not recorded). Some clones in this sample may be carry-over from other donors' samples. The chain is built from TRBV12-3 or TRBV12-4 and TRBJ1-1; D gene unclear. The material sequenced was cultured PBMCs, taken from culture after CMV antigen stimulation. DNA for the CDR3: TGTGCCAGCAGCCTAAGGTTATGGACTGAAGCTTTCTTT. It is translated as CASSLRLWTEAFF.